The 6 T cell receptor beta chains given below trace back to one sample, sequenced in a study of CD8 T cells in Susac syndrome. cDNA came from approximately 0.5 to 1 ug RNA primed by random hexamers. TCRdb reanalysed the immunoSEQ multiplex PCR reads using MiXCR and keeps one entry per CDR3 protein. The sample records 150,000 to 160,000 distinct CDR3 sequences, 95% to 96% being singletons. Sequencing used CD8+ T cells from PBMCs. These receptors all stem from a human donor with multiple sclerosis.

The table lists this clonotype with a few counts. V is TRBV12-3 or TRBV12-4 and J is TRBJ1-5; no clear D gene. The CDR3 extends over 12 amino acids. V was shortened by 7 bases and J by 2 bases, with 6 bases between the two germline ends. The CDR3 DNA reads TGTGCCAGCAAGGAGGGCAATCAGCCCCAGCATTTT. This codes for CASKEGNQPQHF.

The chain is built from TRBV4-1 and TRBJ1-1; TRBD1 matches 8 bases. Looked up from germline, CDR1 is MGHRA and CDR2 is YSYEKL. V dropped 3 bases and J dropped 4; count of bases not matched to a gene: 7. CDR3 length equals 15 residues. DNA of the CDR3: TGCGCCAGCAGCCAGGATGGACAGGGAGGCACTGAAGCTTTCTTT. As protein: CASSQDGQGGTEAFF.

This chain uses TRBV4-1 with TRBJ2-5; D remains ambiguous. The ends were cut back, 0 bases at V and 1 base at J, with 12 bases in the middle. The CDR3 is 16 amino acids. CDR1 and CDR2 from the germline V gene are MGHRA and YSYEKL. CDR3 nucleotide sequence: TGCGCCAGCAGCCAAGAGGCCTTTAGGCCCCAAGAGACCCAGTACTTC. Its protein product is CASSQEAFRPQETQYF.

This chain links TRBV25-1 with TRBJ1-2, with TRBD1 matching 9 bases. The CDR3 contains 16 residues. Per the germline V gene, CDR1 is MGHDK and CDR2 is SYGVNS. The J segment lost 0 bases and the V segment lost 2 bases, leaving 4 bases of the junction unmatched. The CDR3 region has the DNA TGTGCCAGCAGTGAAGGGACAGGGTGGGCTAACTATGGCTACACCTTC. Its translation: CASSEGTGWANYGYTF.

CDR3 coding DNA: TGCAGTGCTAGTCTTACTAGCGGGGGGGGCTCCGGCGCGCAGTATTTT. Translated, it gives CSASLTSGGGSGAQYF. The gene calls are TRBV20-1 and TRBJ2-3; 13 bases align to TRBD2. With 3 bases clipped from V and 10 bases from J, the junction kept 13 bases outside the gene matches. The CDR3 covers 16 residues. CDR1 DFQATT and CDR2 SNEGSKA come from the germline V gene (reference sequence).

This rearrangement joins TRBV6-5 to TRBJ2-7; 7 bases map to TRBD1. Germline loops: CDR1 MNHEY, CDR2 SVGAGI. V lost 2 bases and J lost 7; bases outside the gene matches: 5. The CDR3 contains 13 residues. CDR3 residues: CASSYDRVKEQYF. CDR3 nucleotide sequence: TGTGCCAGCAGTTACGACAGGGTGAAAGAGCAGTACTTC.